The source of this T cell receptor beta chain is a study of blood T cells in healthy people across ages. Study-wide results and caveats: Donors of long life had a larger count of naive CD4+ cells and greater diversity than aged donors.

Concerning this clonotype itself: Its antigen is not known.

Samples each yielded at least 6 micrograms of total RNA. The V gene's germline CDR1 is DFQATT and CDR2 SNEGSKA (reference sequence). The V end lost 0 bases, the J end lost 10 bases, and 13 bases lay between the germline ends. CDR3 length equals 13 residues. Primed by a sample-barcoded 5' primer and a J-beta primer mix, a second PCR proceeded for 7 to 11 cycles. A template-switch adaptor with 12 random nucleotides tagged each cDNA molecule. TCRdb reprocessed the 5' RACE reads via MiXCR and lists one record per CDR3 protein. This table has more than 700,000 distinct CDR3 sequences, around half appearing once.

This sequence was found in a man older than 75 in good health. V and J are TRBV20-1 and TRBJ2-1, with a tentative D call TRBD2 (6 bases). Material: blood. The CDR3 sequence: CSARDGGMGEQFF. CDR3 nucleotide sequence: TGCAGTGCTAGAGATGGGGGGATGGGCGAGCAGTTCTTC.